What follows is one TCR beta chain and its context. Losses at the gene ends were 4 bases for V and 0 bases for J; bases not matched to a gene: 1. Germline V CDR1 and CDR2: SGHDN, FVKESK. The CDR3 totals 15 residues. The method was immunoSEQ multiplex PCR; TCRdb's version includes in-frame clones alone and lacks a portion of them. The repertoire has about 74,000 clones, 90% of them found once; the top ten carry roughly 9.1%. This specimen belongs to a study of blood T cell repertoires in COVID-19. Study information: From the United States, Italy and Spain came samples of acute and convalescent COVID-19.

The chain employs TRBV14 and TRBJ1-5, with TRBD1 identical over 9 bases. The receptor was derived from a human donor in a cohort sampled during active COVID-19. Sequencing was performed on peripheral blood. CDR3 in DNA: TGTGCCAGCAGCCGACAGGGGGGTAGCAATCAGCCCCAGCATTTT. Its protein is CASSRQGGSNQPQHF.